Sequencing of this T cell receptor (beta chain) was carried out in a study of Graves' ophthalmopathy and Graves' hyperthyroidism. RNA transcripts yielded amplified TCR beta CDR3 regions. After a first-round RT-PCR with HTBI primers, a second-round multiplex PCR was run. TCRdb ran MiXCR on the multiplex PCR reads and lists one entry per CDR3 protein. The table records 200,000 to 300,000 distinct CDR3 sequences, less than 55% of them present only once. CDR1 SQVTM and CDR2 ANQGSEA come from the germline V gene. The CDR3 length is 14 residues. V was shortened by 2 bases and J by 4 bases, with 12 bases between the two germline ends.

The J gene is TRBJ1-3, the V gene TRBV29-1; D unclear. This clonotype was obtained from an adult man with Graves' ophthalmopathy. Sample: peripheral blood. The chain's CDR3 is CSVETRKRGNTIYF. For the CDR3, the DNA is TGCAGCGTTGAAACTCGGAAGAGGGGAAACACCATATATTTT.